The entry below gives a single T cell receptor (beta chain) sequence along with its context. The antigen remains undetermined. The repertoire was sequenced with immunoSEQ multiplex PCR; TCRdb's copy has only in-frame clones and lacks some. The sample lists roughly 2,000,000 clones; 85% to 95% were seen once. The sample belongs to a study of shared clonotypes between healthy human individuals. General observations from the study: Of the naive CD4 clonotypes, roughly 5% were shared across a few donors. Rarefaction revealed incomplete sorted-subset sequencing despite large depth.

Naive CD8 cells, CD45RO-negative and positively selected for CCR7, excluded terminally differentiated effector memory CD45RA+ cells. Caucasian adults living in Nashville, Tennessee, provided all samples. The TCR was taken from a young man in good health. Some clones in this sample may be carry-over from other donors' samples. The sample taken for sequencing was naive CD8+ T cells from PBMCs.

CDR3 nucleotide sequence: TGTGCCAGCAGCTTGGTTCTAGCGGGCGTCACAGATACGCAGTATTTT. Its protein product is CASSLVLAGVTDTQYF. This rearrangement joins TRBV5-4 to TRBJ2-3; 8 bases match TRBD2. Germline trimming cut 0 bases from V and 2 bases from J; bases unmatched to any gene: 5. CDR3 length: 16 residues. The germline CDR1 and CDR2 sequences are SGHNT and YYREEE (reference sequence).